The T cell receptor beta chain described here comes from a study of blood T cell repertoires in COVID-19 (dated by TCRdb to 2018 to 2020). About the investigation overall: Collaborator samples came from the United States, Italy and Spain and covered acute and convalescent phases of COVID-19. The prospective study material was composed of cDNA or gDNA derived from T cells, B-cell-depleted T cells, or PBMCs. Subjects who had been exposed to COVID-19, were actively infected with it, or had recovered from it provided the deeply sampled blood TCRbeta repertoires that made up the dataset. The repertoires were released in a freely available public database intended as a resource for research on the immune response to SARS-CoV-2. Samples were obtained from the ongoing ImmuneRACE study (first 160 participants) and from 1,254 subjects provided by 6 global collaborators. Nearly every sample came with metadata listing a de-identified subject ID, COVID-19 status, age in years and sex. Where available, HLA class I and class II types were obtained from metadata supplied by the sample provider rather than from assay-based typing.

V is cut back by 4 bases and J by 0 bases, with 5 bases in the junction unmatched. Based on the germline V gene, the CDR1 and CDR2 sequences are SGHRS and YFSETQ. Including cysteine and phenylalanine, the CDR3 has 16 amino acids. CDR3 DNA is the only sequence kept; it has 48 bases, read in frame from the first base. What the study reported, not specific to this receptor: How much clinical and demographic metadata was included differed by source and by participant, and the metadata was provided uncurated.

On this clone itself: Which antigen it targets is not known. The input lacks base qualities; no much larger clone sits a single base away.

The immunoSEQ Assay, a bias-controlled multiplex PCR, was used to amplify TCRbeta CDR3 regions from genomic DNA. The paper's processing steps were these. The number of nucleated cells in each sample was estimated from the amplification of reference gene primers within the assay. Sequence reads were collapsed and filtered to measure the absolute abundance of every unique TCRbeta CDR3 rearrangement. For each sample, productive Simpson clonality was calculated by taking the square root of Simpson's diversity index across productive rearrangements. Not all clones reach the TCRdb copy of this immuneACCESS table, which keeps in-frame sequences only. Checked studies attribute under half of the gap to unresolved V genes and leave the rest unexplained. V, J and clone size reflect that table, while D and trimming were determined from the DNA. For this sample the table gives 250,000 to 350,000 clones, of which about 83% were detected only once. 1.5% to 2% of the sample is in the top ten clones.

Each collaborating institution followed its own protocols to collect whole blood in K2EDTA tubes. For TCRbeta analysis, collaborators shipped samples as frozen whole blood, isolated PBMCs, or DNA extracted from either of those sample types. Recombination linked TRBV5-1 to TRBJ2-1, with 9 bases in between that match TRBD2. The sequence came from a woman aged 45 to 65 with acute or convalescent COVID-19. Sequenced input: peripheral blood. The base sequence is TGCGCCAGCAGCCGGGGACTAGCTGACTCCTACAATGAGCAGTTCTTC. The translation is CASSRGLADSYNEQFF.